One sample yielded the 15 T cell receptor beta chains listed below, sequenced in a study of T cell repertoires in cytomegalovirus infection. TCRdb ran MiXCR on the reads and lists one entry per CDR3 protein. The table records 290,000 or so distinct CDR3 sequences, about 25% of them present only once. Source material: PBMCs. Source of these receptors: a human donor in good health (CMV status not recorded). Some clones in this sample may be carry-over from other donors' samples.

The chain has TRBV5-4 and TRBJ1-2, with 8 bases fitting TRBD1. In germline, CDR1 is SGHNT, CDR2 YYREEE (reference sequence). The CDR3 contains 15 residues. The junction had 6 bases not matched to a gene; V was cut back by 2 bases and J by 3 bases. The CDR3 sequence: CASSFGQGMDYGYTF. CDR3 DNA: TGTGCCAGCAGCTTCGGACAGGGCATGGACTATGGCTACACCTTC. The variable domain in full, with the rest retrieved from reference TRBV5-4 and TRBJ1-2, is ETGVTQSPTHLIKTRGQQVTLRCSSQSGHNTVSWYQQALGQGPQFIFQYYREEENGRGNFPPRFSGLQFPNYSSELNVNALELDDSALYLCASSFGQGMDYGYTFGSGTRLTVV.

V gene TRBV7-2 combines with J gene TRBJ1-2; 10 positions agree with TRBD1. The CDR3 is 14 amino acids. Germline-derived CDR1 and CDR2 are SGHTA and FQGNSA. The junction had 8 bases not matched to a gene; V was cut back by 5 bases and J by 8 bases. This CDR3 is CASSGRQGALGYTF. The DNA for the CDR3 is TGTGCCAGCAGCGGGCGACAGGGGGCGCTGGGCTACACCTTC.

Many counts were recorded for this clonotype. V is TRBV7-2 and J is TRBJ2-7; D might be TRBD1 (6 bases). This CDR3 is built from 14 residues. Germline CDR1 is SGHTA and CDR2 is FQGNSA. Trimming took off 5 bases at V and 1 base at J, with 12 bases between the two ends. CDR3 residues: CASSTDRTSYEQYF. The CDR3 DNA reads as TGTGCCAGCAGCACAGACAGGACATCCTACGAGCAGTACTTC.

The J gene is TRBJ1-2, the V gene TRBV6-5; D unresolved. The CDR3 sequence is 16 residues long. The V and J ends lost 0 bases and 6 bases respectively, with 17 bases between them. Per the germline V gene, CDR1 is MNHEY and CDR2 is SVGAGI. The CDR3 spells CASSYSSKWEVNGYTF. The CDR3 DNA sequence: TGTGCCAGCAGTTACTCCAGCAAGTGGGAAGTTAATGGCTACACCTTC.

The chain employs TRBV9 and TRBJ2-3, with TRBD2 matching over 8 bases. CDR1 and CDR2 (germline): SGDLS, YYNGEE. With 5 bases clipped from V and 6 bases from J, the junction kept 11 bases outside the gene matches. The CDR3 is 15 amino acids. Here the CDR3 DNA reads TGTGCCAGCAGTCTTACTAGCGGACGAGGGGATACGCAGTATTTT. This encodes CASSLTSGRGDTQYF.

The chain employs TRBV7-9 and TRBJ1-4, with 7 bases aligning to TRBD1. Losses at the gene ends were 4 bases for V and 0 bases for J; bases not matched to a gene: 2. CDR3 length: 15 amino acids. Germline V CDR1 and CDR2: SEHNR, FQNEAQ (reference sequence). CDR3 residues: CASSYRGSTNEKLFF. The CDR3 DNA is TGTGCCAGCAGCTACAGGGGTTCAACTAATGAAAAACTGTTTTTT. Supplemented by reference TRBV7-9 and TRBJ1-4, the full variable domain reads DTGVSQNPRHKITKRGQNVTFRCDPISEHNRLYWYRQTLGQGPEFLTYFQNEAQLEKSRLLSDRFSAERPKGSFSTLEIQRTEQGDSAMYLCASSYRGSTNEKLFFGSGTQLSVL.

This clonotype is a singleton in its sample. The chain uses TRBV19 and TRBJ1-2; 8 bases align to TRBD1. Germline V gives CDR1 LNHDA, CDR2 SQIVND (reference sequence). The CDR3 is 15 residues long. With V trimmed by 5 bases and J by 5 bases, 10 bases remained unmatched. The CDR3, as DNA: TGTGCCAGTAGTGATCCGGGACAGGCCCCTTATGGCTACACCTTC. Protein product: CASSDPGQAPYGYTF. Together with reference TRBV19 and TRBJ1-2, the CDR3 gives the full variable domain: DGGITQSPKYLFRKEGQNVTLSCEQNLNHDAMYWYRQDPGQGLRLIYYSQIVNDFQKGDIAEGYSVSREKKESFPLTVTSAQKNPTAFYLCASSDPGQAPYGYTFGSGTRLTVV.

The chain links TRBV20-1 to TRBJ2-1; 7 nucleotides match TRBD2. The germline CDR1 and CDR2 sequences are DFQATT and SNEGSKA (reference sequence). With V trimmed by 2 bases and J by 2 bases, 6 bases remained unmatched. This CDR3 spans 15 amino acids. The CDR3 DNA reads as TGCAGTGCTAGATTCGCGGGAGACCCCTACAATGAGCAGTTCTTC. Translation: CSARFAGDPYNEQFF.

This clonotype has a handful of counts. The chain employs TRBV7-2 and TRBJ1-1, with a tentative D call TRBD1 (6 bases). The V end was cut by 5 bases, the J end by 1 base, with 14 bases between. This CDR3 has 15 residues. CDR1 and CDR2 from the germline V gene are SGHTA and FQGNSA. DNA for the CDR3: TGTGCCAGCAGCCGCGAGGGGGGTCGGAACACTGAAGCTTTCTTT. Translating gives CASSREGGRNTEAFF.

V gene TRBV20-1 combines with J gene TRBJ2-1; tentative D call: TRBD2 (6 bases). Germline lookup yields CDR1 DFQATT and CDR2 SNEGSKA (reference sequence). The CDR3 extends over 19 amino acids. Trimming stripped 2 bases from V and 0 bases from J, with 23 bases between. As DNA, the CDR3 is TGCAGTGCTAGACTACAAATCGCGGGGACGGGTGGCTCCTACAATGAGCAGTTCTTC. Protein: CSARLQIAGTGGSYNEQFF.

This clonotype was seen a few times. The gene calls are TRBV9 and TRBJ2-1; weak D call: TRBD1 (6 bases). V was trimmed by 3 bases and J by 0 bases, leaving 10 bases between them. Per germline, CDR1 SGDLS and CDR2 YYNGEE. The CDR3 runs to 15 residues. The DNA for the CDR3 is TGTGCCAGCAGCGCCCAGGGGAGCTCCTACAATGAGCAGTTCTTC. Protein: CASSAQGSSYNEQFF.

This clonotype has ten or more counts. The chain recombines TRBV7-2 with TRBJ2-1, with D unresolved. V was clipped by 4 bases and J by 2 bases, with 12 bases between them. Germline CDR1 is SGHTA and CDR2 is FQGNSA. This CDR3 contains 15 residues. In nucleotides, the CDR3 is TGTGCCAGCAGCTCAATGGTACTACCCTACAATGAGCAGTTCTTC. Protein sequence: CASSSMVLPYNEQFF.

The gene calls are TRBV28 and TRBJ2-7, with 8 bases aligning to TRBD2. With 8 bases clipped from V and 3 bases from J, the junction kept 9 bases outside the gene matches. This CDR3 region has 14 residues. Germline lookup yields CDR1 MDHEN and CDR2 SYDVKM. The CDR3 spells CASLERGLSYEQYF. CDR3 DNA sequence: TGTGCCAGCCTTGAGCGGGGGCTGAGCTACGAGCAGTACTTC.

This clonotype came up a few times. The V call is TRBV11-2, the J call TRBJ2-7, with TRBD1 matching over 9 bases. CDR1 SGHAT and CDR2 FQNNGV come from the germline V gene. The CDR3 covers 14 residues. V was clipped by 5 bases and J by 3 bases; unmatched bases: 5. Here the CDR3 reads CASSHGTGLYEQYF. In DNA, the CDR3 is TGTGCCAGCAGCCACGGGACAGGGCTCTACGAGCAGTACTTC.

The sample holds many counts of this clonotype. The chain carries TRBV7-2 and TRBJ1-1; D might be TRBD1 (5 bases). The V and J ends lost 5 bases and 1 base respectively, with 8 bases between them. The germline CDR1 and CDR2 sequences are SGHTA and FQGNSA. CDR3 length: 13 amino acids. The CDR3 DNA is TGTGCCAGCAGCCGGACAACGAACACTGAAGCTTTCTTT. Its protein is CASSRTTNTEAFF.